The rows below give T cell receptor beta chains drawn from one sample of a study of OX40 agonist ivuxolimab in advanced cancers. Using immunoSEQ multiplex PCR, the repertoire was profiled, and TCRdb retains in-frame clones only, with some absent. Among approximately 15,000 clones listed, 70% were seen once. Sequences were derived from CD4+ or CD8+ T cells sorted from blood, sampled in a trial of the OX40 agonist ivuxolimab. The receptor set was obtained from an adult with an advanced solid tumor such as melanoma, head and neck, liver or kidney cancer. The CDR3 runs from the conserved cysteine through the conserved F or W. A D gene is named only where the DNA matches it firmly. Expanded clones get a size class; other rows say once, few or many, or leave the size out.

CDR3aa: CASSSGAGLAKNIQYF
CDR3nt: TGTGCCAGCAGCTCGGGAGCGGGCCTAGCCAAAAACATTCAGTACTTC
d_gene: .
v_gene: TRBV7-9
j_gene: TRBJ2-4
abundance: .

CDR3aa: CASSLGLAGVYNEQFF
CDR3nt: TGTGCCAGCAGCTTGGGACTAGCGGGAGTCTACAATGAGCAGTTCTTC
d_gene: TRBD2
v_gene: TRBV7-9
j_gene: TRBJ2-1
abundance: .

CDR3aa: CASSRLAGYGDEQFF
CDR3nt: TGTGCCAGCAGCCGACTAGCGGGATATGGTGATGAGCAGTTCTTC
d_gene: TRBD2
v_gene: TRBV6-5
j_gene: TRBJ2-1
abundance: .

CDR3aa: CASTYSGTTDTQYF
CDR3nt: TGTGCCAGCACTTATAGCGGAACCACAGATACGCAGTATTTT
d_gene: .
v_gene: TRBV11-2
j_gene: TRBJ2-3
abundance: .

CDR3aa: CASSISGTSYEQYF
CDR3nt: TGTGCCAGCAGTATTAGCGGGACCTCCTACGAGCAGTACTTC
d_gene: TRBD2
v_gene: TRBV27
j_gene: TRBJ2-7
abundance: .

CDR3aa: CAWRGRTTGMGAFF
CDR3nt: TGTGCCTGGAGGGGTCGGACAACTGGAATGGGAGCTTTCTTT
d_gene: .
v_gene: TRBV30
j_gene: TRBJ1-1
abundance: once

CDR3aa: CASSSPGGTNYEQYF
CDR3nt: TGTGCCAGCAGCTCCCCCGGGGGAACGAACTACGAGCAGTACTTC
d_gene: .
v_gene: TRBV5-5
j_gene: TRBJ2-7
abundance: few

CDR3aa: CASGPVAGGPKNEQFF
CDR3nt: TGTGCTAGTGGTCCTGTAGCGGGAGGGCCAAAAAATGAGCAGTTCTTC
d_gene: TRBD2
v_gene: TRBV12-5
j_gene: TRBJ2-1
abundance: .

CDR3aa: CASSLEQIYTDTQYF
CDR3nt: TGTGCCAGCAGCTTGGAACAGATCTACACAGATACGCAGTATTTT
d_gene: .
v_gene: TRBV5-6
j_gene: TRBJ2-3
abundance: .

CDR3aa: CASSPGLATHNEQFF
CDR3nt: TGTGCCAGCAGTCCGGGACTAGCGACACACAATGAGCAGTTCTTC
d_gene: TRBD2
v_gene: TRBV28
j_gene: TRBJ2-1
abundance: once

CDR3aa: CASSDTSGNSYNEQFF
CDR3nt: TGTGCCAGCAGCGACACTAGCGGGAACTCCTACAATGAGCAGTTCTTC
d_gene: TRBD2
v_gene: TRBV9
j_gene: TRBJ2-1
abundance: .

CDR3aa: CASSLNPGWDEQYF
CDR3nt: TGTGCCAGCAGTTTAAATCCAGGTTGGGACGAGCAGTACTTC
d_gene: .
v_gene: TRBV27
j_gene: TRBJ2-7
abundance: few

CDR3aa: CASSQAGETQYF
CDR3nt: TGCGCCAGCAGCCAAGCCGGTGAGACCCAGTACTTC
d_gene: .
v_gene: TRBV4-1
j_gene: TRBJ2-5
abundance: .

CDR3aa: CASSLEGVTEAFF
CDR3nt: TGTGCCAGCAGTCTCGAGGGCGTCACTGAAGCTTTCTTT
d_gene: .
v_gene: TRBV6-5
j_gene: TRBJ1-1
abundance: .

CDR3aa: CASSILGTDTQYF
CDR3nt: TGTGCCAGTAGTATTCTTGGGACAGATACGCAGTATTTT
d_gene: .
v_gene: TRBV19
j_gene: TRBJ2-3
abundance: .

CDR3aa: CASSYSGGNTEAFF
CDR3nt: TGTGCCAGCAGTTATTCAGGGGGCAACACTGAAGCTTTCTTT
d_gene: TRBD1
v_gene: TRBV6-5
j_gene: TRBJ1-1
abundance: .

CDR3aa: CASSYDSTYGYTF
CDR3nt: TGTGCCAGCAGTTACGACTCAACGTATGGCTACACCTTC
d_gene: .
v_gene: TRBV6-6
j_gene: TRBJ1-2
abundance: .

CDR3aa: CASSPVNSGAGELFF
CDR3nt: TGTGCCAGCAGCCCGGTCAATAGCGGTGCCGGGGAGCTGTTTTTT
d_gene: .
v_gene: TRBV5-6
j_gene: TRBJ2-2
abundance: .

CDR3aa: CASRGVTGNTIYF
CDR3nt: TGTGCCAGCAGGGGGGTAACTGGAAACACCATATATTTT
d_gene: .
v_gene: TRBV6-1
j_gene: TRBJ1-3
abundance: .

CDR3aa: CASSLAVGQDTGELFF
CDR3nt: TGTGCCAGCAGCCTGGCGGTGGGACAAGACACCGGGGAGCTGTTTTTT
d_gene: .
v_gene: TRBV5-6
j_gene: TRBJ2-2
abundance: .

CDR3aa: CASSLDSGGQETQYF
CDR3nt: TGTGCCAGCAGCCTCGACAGTGGGGGGCAAGAGACCCAGTACTTC
d_gene: .
v_gene: TRBV9
j_gene: TRBJ2-5
abundance: .

CDR3aa: CASSLSGTGGRGEQFF
CDR3nt: TGCGCCAGCAGCTTGTCCGGGACAGGGGGCAGAGGTGAGCAGTTCTTC
d_gene: TRBD1
v_gene: TRBV5-1
j_gene: TRBJ2-1
abundance: .

CDR3aa: CASSPDANIQYF
CDR3nt: TGTGCCAGCAGCCCCGACGCAAACATTCAGTACTTC
d_gene: .
v_gene: TRBV6-5
j_gene: TRBJ2-4
abundance: medium-sized

CDR3aa: CASSPRFSGFPDTQYF
CDR3nt: TGTGCCAGCAGCCCTCGATTTAGCGGGTTTCCAGATACGCAGTATTTT
d_gene: TRBD2
v_gene: TRBV11-2
j_gene: TRBJ2-3
abundance: .

CDR3aa: CASRAENYNEQFF
CDR3nt: TGCGCCAGCAGGGCAGAAAATTACAATGAGCAGTTCTTC
d_gene: .
v_gene: TRBV5-1
j_gene: TRBJ2-1
abundance: .

CDR3aa: CASSKSWTSSYNEQFF
CDR3nt: TGTGCCAGTAGCAAGTCCTGGACTAGCTCCTACAATGAGCAGTTCTTC
d_gene: TRBD2
v_gene: TRBV19
j_gene: TRBJ2-1
abundance: .

CDR3aa: CASSQDGTYYEQYF
CDR3nt: TGTGCCAGCAGCCAAGATGGCACCTACTACGAGCAGTACTTC
d_gene: .
v_gene: TRBV14
j_gene: TRBJ2-7
abundance: .

CDR3aa: CASSYSVRLNTEAFF
CDR3nt: TGTGCCAGCAGTTATTCTGTCCGATTGAACACTGAAGCTTTCTTT
d_gene: .
v_gene: TRBV6-6
j_gene: TRBJ1-1
abundance: .

CDR3aa: CASSYELAGADTQYF
CDR3nt: TGTGCCAGCAGTTACGAACTAGCGGGGGCTGATACGCAGTATTTT
d_gene: TRBD2
v_gene: TRBV6-5
j_gene: TRBJ2-3
abundance: .

CDR3aa: CASRELAGTYNEQFF
CDR3nt: TGTGCCAGTAGGGAACTAGCGGGTACCTACAATGAGCAGTTCTTC
d_gene: TRBD2
v_gene: TRBV19
j_gene: TRBJ2-1
abundance: .

CDR3aa: CASSTGLAENLAKNIQYF
CDR3nt: TGTGCCAGCAGCACGGGACTAGCGGAGAATCTAGCCAAAAACATTCAGTACTTC
d_gene: TRBD2
v_gene: TRBV5-6
j_gene: TRBJ2-4
abundance: few

CDR3aa: CAWSELAGYNEQFF
CDR3nt: TGTGCCTGGAGTGAGCTGGCAGGATACAATGAGCAGTTCTTC
d_gene: .
v_gene: TRBV30
j_gene: TRBJ2-1
abundance: once

CDR3aa: CASSQGTVAYEQYF
CDR3nt: TGTGCCAGCAGCCAGGGGACAGTAGCCTACGAGCAGTACTTC
d_gene: TRBD1
v_gene: TRBV4-2
j_gene: TRBJ2-7
abundance: .

CDR3aa: CASSETSGSAKNIQYF
CDR3nt: TGTGCCAGCAGTGAAACTAGCGGGAGTGCCAAAAACATTCAGTACTTC
d_gene: TRBD2
v_gene: TRBV6-1
j_gene: TRBJ2-4
abundance: once

CDR3aa: CASSLSGRDEQFF
CDR3nt: TGCGCCAGCAGCTTAAGCGGACGCGATGAGCAGTTCTTC
d_gene: .
v_gene: TRBV5-1
j_gene: TRBJ2-1
abundance: .

CDR3aa: CASSVAPWGPGETQYF
CDR3nt: TGTGCCAGCAGCGTAGCCCCCTGGGGGCCGGGGGAGACCCAGTACTTC
d_gene: .
v_gene: TRBV9
j_gene: TRBJ2-5
abundance: .

CDR3aa: CASGSIQGTSETQYF
CDR3nt: TGTGCCAGTGGCAGCATACAGGGAACGTCAGAGACCCAGTACTTC
d_gene: .
v_gene: TRBV19
j_gene: TRBJ2-5
abundance: .

CDR3aa: CASSLTAYSYEQYF
CDR3nt: TGTGCCAGCAGCTTGACAGCATACTCCTACGAGCAGTACTTC
d_gene: .
v_gene: TRBV5-6
j_gene: TRBJ2-7
abundance: few

CDR3aa: CASSLARGGILELFF
CDR3nt: TGCGCCAGCAGCTTGGCACGGGGGGGAATTTTGGAGCTGTTTTTT
d_gene: TRBD2
v_gene: TRBV5-1
j_gene: TRBJ2-2
abundance: medium-sized

CDR3aa: CASSLGGLAHYNEQFF
CDR3nt: TGTGCCAGCAGCTTAGGGGGACTAGCGCACTACAATGAGCAGTTCTTC
d_gene: TRBD2
v_gene: TRBV7-9
j_gene: TRBJ2-1
abundance: few

CDR3aa: CASSYSSTYEQYF
CDR3nt: TGTGCCAGCAGTTACAGTAGTACCTACGAGCAGTACTTC
d_gene: .
v_gene: TRBV6-6
j_gene: TRBJ2-7
abundance: .

CDR3aa: CASSPRPGTFYEQYF
CDR3nt: TGTGCCAGCAGCCCTCGTCCCGGGACATTTTACGAGCAGTACTTC
d_gene: .
v_gene: TRBV9
j_gene: TRBJ2-7
abundance: .

CDR3aa: CASSLVSGNEQFF
CDR3nt: TGCGCCAGCAGCTTGGTATCTGGCAATGAGCAGTTCTTC
d_gene: .
v_gene: TRBV5-1
j_gene: TRBJ2-1
abundance: .

CDR3aa: CASSYSGAVAYEQYF
CDR3nt: TGTGCCAGCAGTTACTCCGGGGCAGTCGCCTACGAGCAGTACTTC
d_gene: .
v_gene: TRBV6-5
j_gene: TRBJ2-7
abundance: .

CDR3aa: CSVLTSGRGGYIQYF
CDR3nt: TGCAGCGTTTTGACTAGCGGGAGGGGAGGCTACATTCAGTACTTC
d_gene: TRBD2
v_gene: TRBV29-1
j_gene: TRBJ2-4
abundance: .

CDR3aa: CASSISVGPDTQYF
CDR3nt: TGTGCCAGTAGTATTTCGGTCGGCCCAGATACGCAGTATTTT
d_gene: .
v_gene: TRBV19
j_gene: TRBJ2-3
abundance: .